Detailed here is one T cell receptor (beta chain). Its antigen is still unknown. The CDR3 is made up of 15 amino acids. Germline V gene lookup returns CDR1 SGHTA and CDR2 FQGNSA. Trimming took 3 bases from V and 6 from J; bases not matched to a gene: 8. The source material, RNA transcripts, was used to amplify TCR beta CDR3 regions. The TCR CDR3 first-round RT-PCR relied on the HTBI primer set. TCRdb re-analysed the multiplex PCR reads in MiXCR, keeping a single row per CDR3 protein. The sample gives 650,000 to 800,000 distinct CDR3 sequences, 40% to 55% of which show up once; less than 8.5% is in the top ten. These data belong to a study of T cells in Graves' hyperthyroidism and ophthalmopathy. Study-wide points: In the blood, most expanded thyroid clonotypes above 0.001 appeared as well. Ophthalmopathy was distinguished from stable hyperthyroidism by 13 V-J signatures.

Thyroid ultrasound, orbital computed tomography, clinical symptoms, and serum thyroxine and TRAb underpinned diagnoses. This sequence originates from an adult man with Graves' disease, either hyperthyroidism or ophthalmopathy (not recorded which). The J gene is TRBJ2-5, the V gene TRBV7-2, with 9 nucleotides matching TRBD1. Sequenced: peripheral blood or thyroid tissue (not recorded which). CDR3 nucleotides: TGTGCCAGCAGCTTGGACGGGACAGGGTTCCAGACCCAGTACTTC. Translation gives CASSLDGTGFQTQYF.